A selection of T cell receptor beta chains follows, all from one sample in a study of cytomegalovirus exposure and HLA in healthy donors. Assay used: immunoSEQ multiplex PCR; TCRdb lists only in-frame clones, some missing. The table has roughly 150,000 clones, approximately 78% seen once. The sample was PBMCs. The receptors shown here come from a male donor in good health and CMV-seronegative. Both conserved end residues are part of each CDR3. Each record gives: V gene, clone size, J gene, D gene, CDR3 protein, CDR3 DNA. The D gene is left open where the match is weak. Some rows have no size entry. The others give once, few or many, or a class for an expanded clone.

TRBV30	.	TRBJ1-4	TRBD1	CAWRPGQGNEKLFF	TGTGCCTGGAGACCGGGACAGGGTAATGAAAAACTGTTTTTT
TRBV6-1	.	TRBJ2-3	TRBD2	CASSELAGERDTQYF	TGTGCCAGCAGTGAACTAGCGGGAGAACGGGATACGCAGTATTTT
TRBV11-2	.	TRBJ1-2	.	CASSLSREANYGYTF	TGTGCCAGCAGCTTATCACGGGAAGCAAACTATGGCTACACCTTC
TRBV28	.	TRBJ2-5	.	CASSLSLSQETQYF	TGTGCCAGCAGTTTATCCTTATCGCAAGAGACCCAGTACTTC
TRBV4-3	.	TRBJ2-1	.	CASSQDAELNEQFF	TGCGCCAGCAGCCAAGATGCGGAACTAAATGAGCAGTTCTTC
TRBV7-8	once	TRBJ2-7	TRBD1	CASSQPRTGGTYEQYF	TGTGCCAGCAGCCAACCTCGGACAGGGGGAACCTACGAGCAGTACTTC
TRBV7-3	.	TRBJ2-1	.	CASSLTSLAQQFF	TGTGCCAGCAGCTTAACTAGCCTAGCGCAGCAGTTCTTC
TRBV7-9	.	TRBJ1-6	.	CSSSSQAAPNSPLHF	TGTTCCAGCAGCTCCCAGGCAGCCCCTAATTCACCCCTCCACTTT
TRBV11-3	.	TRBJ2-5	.	CASSLSGPGLRETQYF	TGTGCCAGCAGCTTATCAGGTCCGGGACTGCGGGAGACCCAGTACTTC
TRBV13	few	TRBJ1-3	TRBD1	CASSLAPGQGRVRGNTIYF	TGTGCCAGCAGCTTAGCCCCGGGACAGGGCAGAGTAAGGGGAAACACCATATATTTT
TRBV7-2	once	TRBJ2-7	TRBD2	CASRYGTSGSYEQYF	TGTGCCAGCAGATACGGGACTAGCGGCTCCTACGAGCAGTACTTC
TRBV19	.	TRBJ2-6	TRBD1	CASTTGQGVVGANVLTF	TGTGCCAGTACCACGGGACAGGGGGTTGTTGGGGCCAACGTCCTGACTTTC
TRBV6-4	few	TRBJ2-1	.	CASSEGGENYNEQFF	TGTGCCAGCAGTGAGGGCGGGGAGAACTACAATGAGCAGTTCTTC
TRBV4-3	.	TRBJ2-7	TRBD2	CASSQDSTSPAYEQYF	TGCGCCAGCAGCCAAGATTCGACTAGCCCTGCCTACGAGCAGTACTTC
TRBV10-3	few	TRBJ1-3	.	CAISGTRAEYGNTIYF	TGTGCCATCAGTGGAACCAGGGCAGAGTACGGAAACACCATATATTTT
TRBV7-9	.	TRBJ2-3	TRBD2	CASSPITSADTQYF	TGTGCCAGCAGCCCGATCACTAGCGCTGATACGCAGTATTTT
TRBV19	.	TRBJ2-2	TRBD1	CASSLQGAGTGELFF	TGTGCCAGTAGTCTACAGGGGGCTGGGACCGGGGAGCTGTTTTTT
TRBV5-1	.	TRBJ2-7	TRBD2	CASSLSGTSGYEQYF	TGCGCCAGCAGCCTTTCCGGGACTAGCGGCTACGAGCAGTACTTC
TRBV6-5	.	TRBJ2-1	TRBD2	CASSYSKVAGFEQFF	TGTGCCAGCAGTTACTCGAAGGTAGCGGGATTTGAGCAGTTCTTC
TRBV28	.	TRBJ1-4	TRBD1	CASNQGGTGNEKLFF	TGTGCCAGCAATCAAGGCGGGACAGGGAATGAAAAACTGTTTTTT
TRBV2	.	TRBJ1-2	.	CASGGGPGYTF	TGTGCCAGCGGGGGGGGGCCTGGCTACACCTTC
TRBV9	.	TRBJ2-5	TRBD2	CASSLPGRGETQYF	TGTGCCAGCAGCCTTCCCGGGAGGGGGGAGACCCAGTACTTC
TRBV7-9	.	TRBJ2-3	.	CASSPPTASTDTQYF	TGTGCCAGCAGCCCCCCGACAGCTAGCACAGATACGCAGTATTTT
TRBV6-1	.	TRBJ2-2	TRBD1	CASSEDRATGELFF	TGTGCCAGCAGTGAGGACAGGGCCACCGGGGAGCTGTTTTTT
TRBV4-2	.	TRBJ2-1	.	CASSQDGGSRPNNEQFF	TGTGCCAGCAGCCAAGATGGGGGGAGTCGGCCGAACAATGAGCAGTTCTTC
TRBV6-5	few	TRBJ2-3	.	CASSYSGTSTDTQYF	TGTGCCAGCAGTTACTCCGGGACTAGCACAGATACGCAGTATTTT
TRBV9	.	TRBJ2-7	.	CASSVTSNYEQYF	TGTGCCAGCAGCGTAACTAGCAACTACGAGCAGTACTTC
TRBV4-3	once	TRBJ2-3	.	CASSQAQAGTDTQYF	TGCGCCAGCAGCCAAGCACAGGCCGGCACAGATACGCAGTATTTT
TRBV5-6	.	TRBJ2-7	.	CASNRAHEQYF	TGTGCCAGCAACAGGGCCCACGAGCAGTACTTC
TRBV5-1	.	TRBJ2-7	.	CASSHTDSYEQYF	TGCGCCAGCAGCCATACTGATTCCTACGAGCAGTACTTC
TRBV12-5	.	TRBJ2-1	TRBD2	CASGLGGSRYNEQFF	TGTGCTAGTGGTTTGGGCGGGAGTCGATACAATGAGCAGTTCTTC
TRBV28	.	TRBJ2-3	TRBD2	CASSQGASGARATDTQYF	TGTGCCAGCAGCCAAGGGGCTAGCGGGGCCCGGGCCACAGATACGCAGTATTTT
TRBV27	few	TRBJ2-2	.	CASSPSMVAFTGELFF	TGTGCCAGTTCCCCTTCGATGGTAGCGTTCACCGGGGAGCTGTTTTTT
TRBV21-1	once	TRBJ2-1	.	CASSPEEEDNEQFF	TGTGCCAGCAGCCCGGAAGAGGAAGACAATGAGCAGTTCTTC
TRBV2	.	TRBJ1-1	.	CAIRGWNTEAFF	TGTGCCATAAGAGGGTGGAACACTGAAGCTTTCTTT
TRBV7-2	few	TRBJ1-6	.	CASSQGGRESPLHF	TGTGCCAGCAGCCAAGGGGGAAGAGAATCACCCCTCCACTTT
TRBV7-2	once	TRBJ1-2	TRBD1	CASSRTTGANYGYTF	TGTGCCAGCAGTCGGACCACAGGGGCGAACTATGGCTACACCTTC
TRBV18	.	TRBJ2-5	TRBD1	CASSPIPGGLETQYF	TGTGCCAGCTCACCAATCCCAGGGGGCCTCGAGACCCAGTACTTC
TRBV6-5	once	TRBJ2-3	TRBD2	CASTGLAGGADTQYF	TGTGCCAGCACAGGACTAGCGGGAGGTGCAGATACGCAGTATTTT
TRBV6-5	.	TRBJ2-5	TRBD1	CASSYGTGLQETQYF	TGTGCCAGCAGTTACGGGACAGGCCTTCAAGAGACCCAGTACTTC
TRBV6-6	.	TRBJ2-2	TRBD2	CASRAGGLGTGELFF	TGTGCCAGCCGGGCGGGAGGGCTTGGCACCGGGGAGCTGTTTTTT
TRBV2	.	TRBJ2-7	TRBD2	CASGLAGYSYEQYF	TGTGCCAGCGGATTAGCGGGCTACTCCTACGAGCAGTACTTC
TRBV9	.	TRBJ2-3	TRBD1	CASSPRDRASTDTQYF	TGTGCCAGCAGCCCACGGGACAGGGCTAGCACAGATACGCAGTATTTT
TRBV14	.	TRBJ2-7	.	CASSQDFGRGSYEQYF	TGTGCCAGCAGCCAAGATTTCGGCAGGGGATCCTACGAGCAGTACTTC